The rows below give T cell receptor beta chains drawn from one sample of a study of shared clonotypes between healthy human individuals. Method: immunoSEQ multiplex PCR; TCRdb's copy keeps in-frame clones and lacks some. The sample shows hundreds of thousands of clones, roughly 95% of them seen only once. The sequenced sample consisted of naive CD8+ T cells sorted from blood. These receptors all come from a woman aged 25-40 years in good health. CDR3s include the opening cysteine and the closing phenylalanine or tryptophan. D genes are given only for firm matches. Clone sizes are given selectively: once, few, many, or a class where the clone is expanded.

>-|-|TRBJ2-5|TRBV28
CASSPPFRGAGEETQYF
TGTGCCAGCAGTCCCCCCTTTCGGGGCGCAGGGGAAGAGACCCAGTACTTC
>-|-|TRBJ2-5|TRBV28
CASSSRGPQETQYF
TGTGCCAGCAGTTCCCGGGGCCCCCAAGAGACCCAGTACTTC
>-|-|TRBJ2-1|TRBV19
CASRVGTAGYNEQFF
TGTGCCAGTAGGGTGGGGACTGCAGGCTACAATGAGCAGTTCTTC
>-|-|TRBJ2-1|TRBV7-6
CASSLVTGDNEQFF
TGTGCCAGCAGCTTAGTAACGGGAGACAATGAGCAGTTCTTC
>-|-|TRBJ2-7|TRBV27
CASSLFGGAYEQYF
TGTGCCAGCAGTTTATTCGGGGGAGCCTACGAGCAGTACTTC
>-|TRBD1|TRBJ1-5|TRBV28
CASSPDRVSNQPQHF
TGTGCCAGCAGCCCTGACAGGGTGAGCAATCAGCCCCAGCATTTT
>-|-|TRBJ1-2|TRBV11-2
CASSSDGRDGYTF
TGTGCCAGCAGCTCGGACGGTCGAGACGGCTACACCTTC
>-|TRBD1|TRBJ2-3|TRBV5-4
CASSSEPGQGYGTQYF
TGTGCCAGCAGCTCAGAACCCGGACAGGGGTATGGTACGCAGTATTTT
>-|TRBD2|TRBJ2-1|TRBV18
CASSSEKLAGGFSEQFF
TGTGCCAGCTCATCAGAGAAACTAGCGGGAGGGTTCAGTGAGCAGTTCTTC
>-|-|TRBJ2-1|TRBV13
CASSLIDEQFF
TGTGCCAGCAGCTTAATTGATGAGCAGTTCTTC
>once|-|TRBJ2-1|TRBV11-2
CASSLGGAAFF
TGTGCCAGCAGCTTAGGGGGAGCCGCGTTCTTC
>-|-|TRBJ1-1|TRBV28
CASSNGRGRKPDTEAFF
TGTGCCAGCAGCAATGGTCGAGGGAGAAAGCCCGACACTGAAGCTTTCTTT
>-|-|TRBJ2-3|TRBV2
CALDAWDLSTDTQYF
TGTGCCCTTGACGCATGGGACCTTAGCACAGATACGCAGTATTTT
>-|TRBD1|TRBJ2-7|TRBV9
CASGTGPEQYF
TGTGCCAGCGGGACAGGTCCCGAGCAGTACTTC
>-|TRBD1|TRBJ1-5|TRBV15
CATSTPPGQGRFNQPQHF
TGTGCCACCAGCACGCCCCCGGGACAGGGGCGCTTCAATCAGCCCCAGCATTTT
>-|-|TRBJ2-7|TRBV5-6
CASSLSDGSYEQYF
TGTGCCAGCAGCTTGAGCGACGGATCCTACGAGCAGTACTTC
>-|TRBD2|TRBJ2-2|TRBV19
CASSRGLAGSGELFF
TGTGCCAGTAGTAGAGGACTAGCGGGATCCGGGGAGCTGTTTTTT
>-|-|TRBJ1-5|TRBV27
CASSLAMGSNQPQHF
TGTGCCAGCAGTTTGGCTATGGGGAGCAATCAGCCCCAGCATTTT
>-|TRBD2|TRBJ2-7|TRBV30
CAWSEKTSGWPSYEQYF
TGTGCCTGGAGTGAAAAGACTAGCGGATGGCCATCCTACGAGCAGTACTTC
>-|-|TRBJ2-1|TRBV5-4
CASSLSREQFF
TGTGCCAGCAGCCTGTCGCGGGAGCAGTTCTTC
>-|-|TRBJ1-2|TRBV27
CASSPRDIYGYTF
TGTGCCAGCAGCCCTAGGGACATCTATGGCTACACCTTC
>-|TRBD1|TRBJ2-5|TRBV4-1
CASSQDDTGEETQYF
TGCGCCAGCAGCCAAGACGACACAGGGGAAGAGACCCAGTACTTC
>-|TRBD2|TRBJ2-2|TRBV19
CASSGLAENTGELFF
TGTGCCAGTAGTGGACTAGCCGAGAACACCGGGGAGCTGTTTTTT
>-|-|TRBJ2-5|TRBV7-9
CASSDGGVSWGPISETQYF
TGTGCCAGCAGCGACGGTGGGGTCAGTTGGGGGCCGATTTCAGAGACCCAGTACTTC
>-|TRBD1|TRBJ1-1|TRBV5-1
CASSQSSGGMEAFF
TGCGCCAGCAGCCAGAGCTCAGGGGGCATGGAAGCTTTCTTT
>-|TRBD1|TRBJ1-1|TRBV29-1
CSVPWTGEAFF
TGCAGCGTTCCCTGGACAGGGGAAGCTTTCTTT
>few|-|TRBJ1-1|TRBV10-3
CAIRETGENTEAFF
TGTGCCATCAGGGAGACAGGTGAGAACACTGAAGCTTTCTTT
>-|-|TRBJ1-3|TRBV27
CASSPGISGNTIYF
TGTGCCAGCAGCCCAGGTATCTCTGGAAACACCATATATTTT
>-|TRBD2|TRBJ2-3|TRBV5-4
CASSPSSGRAPDTQYF
TGTGCCAGCAGCCCCTCTAGCGGGAGGGCCCCAGATACGCAGTATTTT
>-|-|TRBJ1-1|TRBV9
CASSNPTGGDTEAFF
TGTGCCAGCAGCAACCCGACCGGGGGTGACACTGAAGCTTTCTTT
>once|TRBD1|TRBJ1-2|TRBV7-6
CASSLSRTGSPSGYTF
TGTGCCAGCAGCTTAAGTAGGACAGGGAGCCCCTCGGGCTACACCTTC
>-|-|TRBJ2-1|TRBV13
CASSPGYNEQFF
TGTGCCAGCAGCCCGGGCTATAATGAGCAGTTCTTC
>-|TRBD2|TRBJ2-5|TRBV27
CASSLASGSLETQYF
TGTGCCAGCAGTTTAGCTAGCGGGAGTTTGGAGACCCAGTACTTC
>-|TRBD2|TRBJ2-1|TRBV2
CASSESGLAANEQFF
TGTGCCAGCAGTGAAAGTGGACTAGCGGCCAATGAGCAGTTCTTC
>-|-|TRBJ2-5|TRBV27
CASSAGTQPQETQYF
TGTGCCAGCAGTGCCGGGACACAACCTCAAGAGACCCAGTACTTC
>-|-|TRBJ2-1|TRBV11-2
CASSGSLGYSEDEQFF
TGTGCCAGCAGCGGGAGCCTGGGGTATAGCGAGGATGAGCAGTTCTTC
>-|-|TRBJ1-2|TRBV28
CASLSRAEASNYGYTF
TGTGCCAGCCTATCGAGGGCCGAAGCGTCTAACTATGGCTACACCTTC
>-|-|TRBJ2-7|TRBV5-6
CASSLEGGREQYF
TGTGCCAGCAGCTTGGAGGGCGGTCGCGAGCAGTACTTC
>-|-|TRBJ2-3|TRBV30
CAWSVFGGTDTQYF
TGTGCCTGGAGTGTATTCGGAGGCACAGATACGCAGTATTTT
>-|-|TRBJ2-7|TRBV2
CASSDGGRGYEQYF
TGTGCCAGCAGTGATGGCGGGCGGGGCTACGAGCAGTACTTC
>-|TRBD2|TRBJ2-3|TRBV30
CAWSVRSGTWDTQYF
TGTGCCTGGAGTGTACGTAGCGGGACCTGGGATACGCAGTATTTT
>few|TRBD1|TRBJ2-7|TRBV12-5
CASGLDTGARYEQYF
TGTGCTAGTGGTTTGGATACAGGGGCCCGCTACGAGCAGTACTTC
>-|-|TRBJ2-7|TRBV19
CASSIVGASYEQYF
TGTGCCAGTAGTATAGTAGGAGCCTCCTACGAGCAGTACTTC
>-|-|TRBJ2-2|TRBV7-6
CASSFGWRTTNSTGELFF
TGTGCCAGCAGCTTCGGGTGGCGGACTACCAATAGCACCGGGGAGCTGTTTTTT
>-|-|TRBJ2-2|TRBV6-5
CASSSSNTGELFF
TGTGCCAGTTCTAGCTCGAACACCGGGGAGCTGTTTTTT